One and the same sample provided the 32 T cell receptor beta chains below, sequenced in a study of T cell responses to AZD1222 COVID-19 vaccine. Libraries were prepared by immunoSEQ multiplex PCR; TCRdb keeps only in-frame clonotypes and omits some of them. The sample includes 120,000 or so clones, around nine tenths seen only once; the top ten take about 27%. The sample in question was peripheral blood, obtained on day 0 of AZD1222 vaccination. All receptors come from an adult in good health.

The chain carries TRBV5-1 and TRBJ2-7, with 9 bases matching TRBD1. From germline, CDR1 is SGHRS and CDR2 YFSETQ. The CDR3 runs to 16 residues. Germline trimming cut 0 bases from V and 4 bases from J; bases unmatched to any gene: 8. The CDR3 is CASSLGAGTGLYEQYF. The DNA for the CDR3 is TGCGCCAGCAGCTTGGGGGCCGGGACAGGGCTATACGAGCAGTACTTC.

The chain has TRBV4-3 and TRBJ2-7; TRBD2 might be the D (6 bases). Germline V gene sequence: CDR1 LGHNA, CDR2 YSLEER. The CDR3 extends over 15 amino acids. V was pared by 1 base and J by 4 bases, with 14 bases between. This CDR3 is CASSQGLLASYEQYF. The CDR3 DNA reads TGCGCCAGCAGCCAAGGCCTACTAGCTTCTTACGAGCAGTACTTC.

The J gene is TRBJ1-2, the V gene TRBV5-6; unclear D gene. CDR3 length equals 13 residues. V gave up 1 base and J gave up 6 bases, with 10 bases separating them. The germline V gene encodes CDR1 SGHDT and CDR2 YYEEEE. CDR3 nucleotides: TGTGCCAGCAGCTTGAGCGTGGGTCATGGCTACACCTTC. This encodes CASSLSVGHGYTF.

V is TRBV3-1 (or the pseudogene TRBV3-2) and J is TRBJ2-2; TRBD1 aligns across 7 bases. This CDR3 spans 16 amino acids. V trimming: 0 bases; J trimming: 6 bases; junction bases outside the gene matches: 7. Germline V CDR1 and CDR2: LGHDT, YNNKEL (reference sequence). The CDR3 DNA sequence: TGTGCCAGCAGCCAAGATCCGCGACAGGGCCCCGGGGAGCTGTTTTTT. It is translated as CASSQDPRQGPGELFF.

The V call is TRBV6-5, the J call TRBJ1-2; D uncertain. This CDR3 contains 15 residues. Germline V gene data show CDR1 as MNHEY and CDR2 as SVGAGI. Trimming shortened V by 7 bases and J by 0 bases, and 15 bases separated the two germline ends. DNA for the CDR3: TGTGCCAGCAATTCCGAAGACCGGTCTAACTATGGCTACACCTTC. Protein sequence: CASNSEDRSNYGYTF.

J is TRBJ2-5 and V is TRBV3-1 (or the pseudogene TRBV3-2); 9 bases align to TRBD1. CDR1 and CDR2 (germline): LGHDT, YNNKEL (reference sequence). The CDR3 extends over 15 amino acids. J lost 5 bases, V lost 3 bases, and 7 bases had no gene match. Here the CDR3 DNA reads TGTGCCAGCAGCCACCCCGGGACAGGGAGGGAGACCCAGTACTTC. It yields the protein CASSHPGTGRETQYF.

V and J are TRBV7-8 and TRBJ2-7; D assignment may be TRBD1 or TRBD2 (5 bases each). V was shortened by 3 bases and J by 3 bases, with 9 bases between the two germline ends. Germline lookup yields CDR1 SGHVS and CDR2 FQNEAQ. The CDR3 spans 13 residues. As DNA, the CDR3 is TGTGCCAGCAGCTTCGGGACCCACTACGAGCAGTACTTC. Residues: CASSFGTHYEQYF.

V and J are TRBV7-2 and TRBJ2-5, with D hard to call. V shed 1 base and J shed 2 bases, with 11 bases lying between them. The CDR3 totals 15 residues. Germline V lookup: CDR1 SGHTA, CDR2 FQGNSA. Written as DNA, the CDR3 is TGTGCCAGCAGCTTAGATAGGGTGTGGCAAGAGACCCAGTACTTC. Amino acid sequence: CASSLDRVWQETQYF.

Remarks on this clone: The junction and the germline gene differ at one end; a read error may be behind it. The genes are TRBV9 and TRBJ1-2; 9 nucleotides agree with TRBD1. Germline V CDR1 and CDR2: SGDLS, YYNGEE. This CDR3 comprises 12 residues. The CDR3: CASGSTGQGIGF. In DNA form, the CDR3 reads TGTGCCAGCGGATCTACGGGACAGGGCATAGGCTTC.

The table lists this clone with a count of one. The chain has TRBV7-9 and TRBJ2-7; 11 nucleotides match TRBD2. Trimming cost V 6 bases and J 3 bases; bases outside gene matches: 7. The CDR3 contains 15 residues. The germline V gene encodes CDR1 SEHNR and CDR2 FQNEAQ (reference sequence). The CDR3 nucleotides read TGTGCCAGCAGTCTCGCTAGCGGGAGGATCTACGAGCAGTACTTC. Protein product: CASSLASGRIYEQYF.

The chain has TRBV19 and TRBJ2-1; 14 nucleotides match TRBD2. The trim removed 5 bases at V and 8 bases at J, leaving 5 bases unmatched. Germline CDR1 and CDR2: LNHDA and SQIVND (reference sequence). CDR3 length: 15 residues. CDR3 in DNA: TGTGCCAGTAGTTCGGGACTAGCGGGAGTTGATGAGCAGTTCTTC. Translation gives CASSSGLAGVDEQFF.

V and J are TRBV4-3 and TRBJ2-6; the match to TRBD2 covers 9 bases. The CDR3 consists of 20 residues. The V segment lost 2 bases and the J segment 4 bases; nucleotides outside the gene matches: 15. CDR1 is LGHNA, CDR2 YSLEER, per germline. CDR3 nucleotide sequence: TGCGCCAGCAGCCAAAGGGGGGTATTAGCGGGAGCTGCCGGGGCCAACGTCCTGACTTTC. Amino acids: CASSQRGVLAGAAGANVLTF.

The CDR3 DNA reads as TGTGCCAGTACCCCCGGGACAGGATTCACTGAAGCTTTCTTT. Translating it yields CASTPGTGFTEAFF. The V gene is TRBV19, the J gene TRBJ1-1; 8 positions agree with TRBD1. Germline-derived CDR1 and CDR2 are LNHDA and SQIVND (reference sequence). Trimming removed 7 bases from V and 4 bases from J; junction bases left unmatched: 8. This CDR3 comprises 14 residues. The full variable domain, with the rest looked up from reference TRBV19 and TRBJ1-1, is DGGITQSPKYLFRKEGQNVTLSCEQNLNHDAMYWYRQDPGQGLRLIYYSQIVNDFQKGDIAEGYSVSREKKESFPLTVTSAQKNPTAFYLCASTPGTGFTEAFFGQGTRLTVV.

The genes are TRBV6-1 and TRBJ2-1; D is perhaps TRBD1 (5 bases). Germline V gene lookup returns CDR1 MNHNS and CDR2 SASEGT. There are 11 residues in the CDR3. The V and J ends lost 0 bases and 14 bases respectively, with 8 bases between them. The CDR3 DNA follows: TGTGCCAGCAGTGAAGCAGGGGAAGAGTTCTTC. Translating it yields CASSEAGEEFF.

This clone was detected only a few times. The chain couples TRBV7-9 to TRBJ1-2; 12 positions agree with TRBD1. The junction had 8 bases not matched to a gene; V was cut back by 4 bases and J by 11 bases. The CDR3 contains 14 residues. Germline CDR1 and CDR2: SEHNR and FQNEAQ (reference sequence). The CDR3 DNA is TGTGCCAGCAGCTCCCCGGGACAGGGGGCGCGGTACACCTTC. Translating gives CASSSPGQGARYTF.

This chain joins TRBV10-3 and TRBJ2-5, with D perhaps given as TRBD1 or TRBD2 (5 bases each). The length of the CDR3 is 13 residues. The V gene lost 10 bases and the J gene lost 0 bases, with 12 bases spanning the gap. The germline gives CDR1 ENHRY, CDR2 SYGVKD. CDR3 region: CATEGQDQETQYF. The DNA for the CDR3 is TGTGCCACCGAGGGGCAGGACCAAGAGACCCAGTACTTC.

V gene TRBV7-2 combines with J gene TRBJ2-1, with D possibly matching TRBD2 (6 bases). Trimming stripped 2 bases from V and 5 bases from J, with 13 bases between. The CDR3 is 15 residues long. CDR1 SGHTA and CDR2 FQGNSA come from the germline V gene. CDR3 nucleotide sequence: TGTGCCAGCAGCTTAATAGCTGGGACTCACAATGAGCAGTTCTTC. It translates to CASSLIAGTHNEQFF.

The genes are TRBV12-3 or TRBV12-4 and TRBJ2-3; D is ambiguous. Trimming stripped 2 bases from V and 1 base from J, with 4 bases between. The CDR3 has 13 residues. This chain's CDR3 is CASSLSGTDTQYF. Written as DNA, the CDR3 is TGTGCCAGCAGTTTATCAGGCACAGATACGCAGTATTTT.

The gene calls are TRBV3-1 (or the pseudogene TRBV3-2) and TRBJ2-5, with TRBD2 matching over 7 bases. Losses at the gene ends were 4 bases for V and 7 bases for J; bases not matched to a gene: 6. The V gene's germline CDR1 is LGHDT and CDR2 YNNKEL (reference sequence). The CDR3 loop spans 13 amino acids. CDR3 DNA: TGTGCCAGCAGCCGAGCAAGGGAGGGGACCCAGTACTTC. This gives the protein CASSRAREGTQYF.

CDR3 protein: CASSTALPPEEQYF. In DNA form, the CDR3 reads TGTGCCAGCAGCACCGCATTGCCCCCGGAAGAGCAGTACTTC. V usage is TRBV6-2 or TRBV6-3 and J usage is TRBJ2-7; no clear D. V lost 6 bases and J lost 7, with 19 bases in between. The CDR3 runs 14 residues. Germline V gene data show CDR1 as MNHEY and CDR2 as SVGEGT.

This clone was counted between two and nine times. V and J are TRBV7-3 and TRBJ2-2; D unclear. V gave up 2 bases and J gave up 7 bases, with 8 bases separating them. The CDR3 totals 13 residues. Germline CDR1 reads SGHTA; CDR2 reads FQGTGA. CDR3 region: CASSLQVDGELFF. DNA of the CDR3: TGTGCCAGCAGCTTACAAGTCGACGGGGAGCTGTTTTTT.

This chain connects TRBV25-1 to TRBJ1-2; 7 positions match TRBD1. CDR1 is MGHDK, CDR2 SYGVNS, per germline. V lost 2 bases, J lost 4 bases, and 1 base stayed unmatched. The CDR3 is made up of 13 amino acids. CDR3 sequence reads: CASSEAGGYGYTF. The CDR3 DNA follows: TGTGCCAGCAGTGAAGCAGGGGGCTATGGCTACACCTTC.

This sequence joins TRBV5-1 and TRBJ2-5; tentatively, D is TRBD2 (6 bases). The CDR3 consists of 15 residues. Germline V lookup: CDR1 SGHRS, CDR2 YFSETQ. V was clipped by 7 bases and J by 3 bases, with 19 bases between them. The CDR3 loop reads CASGMGGVPEETQYF. The CDR3 DNA sequence: TGCGCCAGCGGGATGGGGGGAGTTCCGGAAGAGACCCAGTACTTC.

The chain joins TRBV19 to TRBJ1-2; D is uncertain. The length of the CDR3 is 13 residues. The V gene's germline CDR1 is LNHDA and CDR2 SQIVND (reference sequence). With 5 bases removed from V and 8 bases from J, the gap between germline ends came to 15 bases. In DNA, the CDR3 is TGTGCCAGTAGTCTCCCCCCGGTAGGAGGCTACACCTTC. Its translation: CASSLPPVGGYTF.

This clone has only a few counts. The chain has TRBV12-5 and TRBJ2-3; perhaps TRBD2 as D (5 bases). Trimming removed 1 base at V and 2 bases at J, with 13 bases between. From germline, CDR1 is LGHNT and CDR2 FRNRAP. This CDR3 has 16 residues. CDR3 in amino acids: CASGLGASRSTDTQYF. CDR3 in DNA: TGTGCTAGTGGTTTGGGGGCTAGCCGATCCACAGATACGCAGTATTTT.

This clone appeared once. The genes are TRBV10-3 and TRBJ2-7; 7 positions agree with TRBD1. The CDR3 sequence is 14 residues long. The germline CDR1 and CDR2 sequences are ENHRY and SYGVKD. V dropped 6 bases and J dropped 0; count of bases not matched to a gene: 5. This CDR3 reads CAISPTGNSYEQYF. The CDR3 bases are TGTGCCATCAGCCCGACAGGGAACTCCTACGAGCAGTACTTC.

The rearrangement links TRBV7-9 to TRBJ2-3; D is possibly TRBD2 (6 bases). V was pared by 5 bases and J by 5 bases, with 11 bases between. CDR1 and CDR2 from the germline V gene are SEHNR and FQNEAQ (reference sequence). The length of the CDR3 is 13 residues. The DNA of the CDR3 is TGTGCCAGCAGCCAGACTAGTTTAGATACGCAGTATTTT. Its protein product is CASSQTSLDTQYF.

This clone is a singleton in its sample. This chain links TRBV29-1 with TRBJ2-7; 8 bases are a match to TRBD1. Per the germline V gene, CDR1 is SQVTM and CDR2 is ANQGSEA. The J segment lost 1 base and the V segment lost 2 bases, leaving 4 bases of the junction unmatched. This CDR3 comprises 14 residues. The DNA for the CDR3 is TGCAGCGTTGAAACCGGACAGGGATCCTACGAGCAGTACTTC. Translated: CSVETGQGSYEQYF.

J is TRBJ2-7 and V is TRBV7-9; 7 nucleotides match TRBD1. This CDR3 has 12 residues. Trimming took 8 bases from V and 6 from J; bases not matched to a gene: 7. Germline V gene sequence: CDR1 SEHNR, CDR2 FQNEAQ (reference sequence). In DNA form, the CDR3 reads TGTGCCAGCCGAGAACAGGGGAGCGAGCAGTACTTC. Encoded protein: CASREQGSEQYF.

V and J are TRBV5-1 and TRBJ2-2, with D perhaps matching TRBD2 (6 bases). V was shortened by 4 bases and J by 1 base, with 8 bases between the two germline ends. CDR1 is SGHRS and CDR2 is YFSETQ in the germline V gene. The CDR3 is made up of 14 amino acids. As DNA, the CDR3 is TGCGCCAGCAGCCCGGGACTGAACACCGGGGAGCTGTTTTTT. It codes for CASSPGLNTGELFF.

The chain couples TRBV27 to TRBJ1-6; D remains ambiguous. The CDR3 runs to 15 residues. V gave up 2 bases and J gave up 2 bases, with 7 bases separating them. Germline-derived CDR1 and CDR2 are MNHEY and SMNVEV (reference sequence). This CDR3 reads CASSLSKPYNSPLHF. CDR3 DNA: TGTGCCAGCAGTTTAAGCAAGCCCTATAATTCACCCCTCCACTTT.

The chain employs TRBV10-1 and TRBJ2-3; D ambiguous. CDR1 is WNHNN and CDR2 is SYGVQD in the germline V gene (reference sequence). Trimming cost V 3 bases and J 1 base, with 20 bases left between them. The CDR3 loop spans 18 amino acids. In DNA form, the CDR3 reads TGCGCCAGCAGTGACGTTCCCTCACGGCAACGAGGCACAGATACGCAGTATTTT. It yields the protein CASSDVPSRQRGTDTQYF.